Below, one T cell receptor (beta chain) is given with its context. The data stem from a study of blood T cell repertoires in COVID-19. Study-wide background: Sites in the United States, Italy and Spain provided acute and convalescent COVID-19 samples. T cells, B-cell-depleted T cells, or PBMCs provided the cDNA or gDNA that served as material.

V lost 3 bases to trimming and J lost 4 bases, with 7 bases between them. The CDR3 totals 11 residues. CDR1 DFQATT and CDR2 SNEGSKA come from the germline V gene (reference sequence). Study processing details: By means of reference gene primer amplification, nucleated cell counts were estimated. TCRdb's table, derived via immunoSEQ multiplex PCR, lists solely in-frame clones and lacks some. That table gives V, J and clone size, and the DNA gave D and trimming. In the table there are around 82,000 clones, 70% to 90% of which are singletons. The chain joins TRBV20-1 to TRBJ2-7; D ambiguous. The origin of this receptor is a man in his 70s with active or convalescent COVID-19. Sequencing input: peripheral blood. DNA of the CDR3: TGCAGTGCTAGTAGCTCTTACGAGCAGTACTTC. Protein: CSASSSYEQYF.